This T cell receptor beta chain was recovered during a study of identical twins' blood T cells. The CDR3 totals 16 residues. Germline CDR1 is SGHDT and CDR2 is YYEEEE. In regard to this clonotype: This may stem from a read error, because a much larger clone lies one nucleotide away.

TCRdb reprocessed the 5' RACE reads with MiXCR, giving one entry per CDR3 protein. This table holds 350,000 to 400,000 distinct CDR3 sequences, roughly 30% found once. The gene calls are TRBV5-6 and TRBJ2-3; perhaps TRBD1 as D (5 bases). TRBJ1-5 explains the end of the DNA better; the J call may be wrong. The source material was PBMCs. The receptor comes from a woman aged 18-49 years in good health. CDR3 in DNA: TGTGCCAGCAGCTTGTGGATGGGGACCCTCACAGATACGCAGCATTTT. This codes for CASSLWMGTLTDTQHF.